This is a list of T cell receptor beta chains from one sample in a study of shared clonotypes between healthy human individuals. Here immunoSEQ multiplex PCR was the method, and the copy in TCRdb shows in-frame clones only, minus some. The table shows 2 million or so clones, with 95% occurring only once. The sample consisted of naive CD4+ T cells sorted from blood. The receptors shown here come from a man between 18 and 29 years old in good health. Both conserved end residues are part of each CDR3. Each record gives: clone size, D gene, J gene, V gene, CDR3 DNA, CDR3 protein. A D gene is named only where the DNA matches it firmly. Size tells how often a clone was seen (once, few, many) or the class of an expanded clone, and some rows leave it out.

- - TRBJ2-4 TRBV28 TGTGCCAGCAGTCTATCTCAGGGCAGGGTAAACATTCAGTACTTC CASSLSQGRVNIQYF
- - TRBJ1-1 TRBV29-1 TGCAGCGTCCGAAACCAGGGCACTGAAGCTTTCTTT CSVRNQGTEAFF
- TRBD1 TRBJ2-2 TRBV5-1 TGCGCCAGCAGCTCAACCGGGACAGCACTCCCCACACCGCTTGGGGAGCTGTTTTTT CASSSTGTALPTPLGELFF
- TRBD1 TRBJ2-5 TRBV18 TGTGCCAGCTCACTGGGACAGAACCAAGAGACCCAGTACTTC CASSLGQNQETQYF
- - TRBJ1-6 TRBV11-1 TGTGCCAGCAGCTTCGGGCCAGACTATAATTCACCCCTCCACTTT CASSFGPDYNSPLHF
- - TRBJ2-7 TRBV7-2 TGTGCCAGCAGCTTAGTTGGGCAGGTGAACGAGCAGTACTTC CASSLVGQVNEQYF
- TRBD2 TRBJ2-7 TRBV28 TGTGCCAGCAGCCCCGCGGCTAGCGGACCTGTCTACGAGCAGTACTTC CASSPAASGPVYEQYF
- - TRBJ1-1 TRBV9 TGTGCCAGCAGCCCTTGGGGACGTCTAATGAACACTGAAGCTTTCTTT CASSPWGRLMNTEAFF
- - TRBJ2-5 TRBV5-5 TGTGCCAGCAGCAGGGCAGGGTCCTTCCAAGAGACCCAGTACTTC CASSRAGSFQETQYF
- TRBD1 TRBJ1-1 TRBV7-2 TGTGCCAGCAGCTTAGGAGGGGGCGTGACTGAAGCTTTCTTT CASSLGGGVTEAFF
- - TRBJ1-2 TRBV19 TGTGCCAGCACTAGGGCACCCTCTAACTATGGCTACACCTTC CASTRAPSNYGYTF
- - TRBJ1-1 TRBV7-9 TGTGCCAGCAGCTTTGGGTCTAACACTGAAGCTTTCTTT CASSFGSNTEAFF
- - TRBJ2-3 TRBV20-1 TGCAGTGCTCCTAGGAAGGATACGCAGTATTTT CSAPRKDTQYF
- - TRBJ1-1 TRBV5-6 TGTGCCAGCAGCTTGTCTTCGAACACTGAAGCTTTCTTT CASSLSSNTEAFF
- - TRBJ1-4 TRBV18 TGTGCCAGCTCACCAAGGACTAATGAAAAACTGTTTTTT CASSPRTNEKLFF
- - TRBJ2-2 TRBV5-1 TGCGCCAGCAGCTTGTTTTCAGGGGAGCTGTTTTTT CASSLFSGELFF
- - TRBJ1-2 TRBV19 TGTGCCCTGGAGGGTAACTATGGCTACACCTTC CALEGNYGYTF
- - TRBJ1-1 TRBV27 TGTGCCAGCAGTGGGGGGGGGAACACTGAAGCTTTCTTT CASSGGGNTEAFF
- TRBD2 TRBJ2-7 TRBV7-2 TGTGCCAGCAGTTTAAACGTACTAGCGGGGGCCTACGAGCAGTACTTC CASSLNVLAGAYEQYF
- - TRBJ1-2 TRBV28 TGTGCCAGCAGTTACATACAGGACTATGGCTACACCTTC CASSYIQDYGYTF
- TRBD2 TRBJ2-5 TRBV7-9 TGTGCCAGCAGCTTAGTAGTGACTAGCGGGGATGTGGAGACCCAGTACTTC CASSLVVTSGDVETQYF
- - TRBJ2-3 TRBV2 TGTGCCAGCAGTGCCGCCGGTACGCAGTATTTT CASSAAGTQYF
- - TRBJ2-6 TRBV9 TGTGCCAGCAGCGTAGCAAGGGCCCGCTCTGGGGCCAACGTCCTGACTTTC CASSVARARSGANVLTF
once TRBD2 TRBJ2-2 TRBV7-3 TGTGCCAGCAGACTAGCGGGGTCCACCGGGGAGCTGTTTTTT CASRLAGSTGELFF
- - TRBJ2-7 TRBV6-5 TGTGCCAGCAGTTACTCGAATCGGGGGCTCCTCGAGCAGTACTTC CASSYSNRGLLEQYF
- - TRBJ1-6 TRBV28 TGTGCCAGCAGTTCTGTTTATTGGGGGCAGTCACCCCTCCACTTT CASSSVYWGQSPLHF